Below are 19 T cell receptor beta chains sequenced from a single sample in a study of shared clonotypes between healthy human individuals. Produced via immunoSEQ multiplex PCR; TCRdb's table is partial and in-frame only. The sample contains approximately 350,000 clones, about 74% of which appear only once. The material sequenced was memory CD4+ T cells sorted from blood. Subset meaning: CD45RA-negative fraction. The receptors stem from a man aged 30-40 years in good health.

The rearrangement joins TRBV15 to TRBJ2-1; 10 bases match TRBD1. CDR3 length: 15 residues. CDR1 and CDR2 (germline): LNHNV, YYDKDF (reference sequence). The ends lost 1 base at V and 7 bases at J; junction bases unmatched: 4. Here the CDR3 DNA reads TGTGCCACCAGCAGAGTCTGGGGACAGGGGAATGAGCAGTTCTTC. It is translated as CATSRVWGQGNEQFF. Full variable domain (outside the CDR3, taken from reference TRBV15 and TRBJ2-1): DAMVIQNPRYQVTQFGKPVTLSCSQTLNHNVMYWYQQKSSQAPKLLFHYYDKDFNNEADTPDNFQSRRPNTSFCFLDIRSPGLGDTAMYLCATSRVWGQGNEQFFGPGTRLTVL.

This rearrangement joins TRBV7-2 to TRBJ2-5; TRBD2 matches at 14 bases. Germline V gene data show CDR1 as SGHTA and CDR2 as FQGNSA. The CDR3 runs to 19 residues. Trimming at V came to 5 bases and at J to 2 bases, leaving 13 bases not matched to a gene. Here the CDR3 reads CASSSTTSGRALPQETQYF. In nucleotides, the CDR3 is TGTGCCAGCAGCAGCACGACTAGCGGGAGGGCCCTCCCACAAGAGACCCAGTACTTC.

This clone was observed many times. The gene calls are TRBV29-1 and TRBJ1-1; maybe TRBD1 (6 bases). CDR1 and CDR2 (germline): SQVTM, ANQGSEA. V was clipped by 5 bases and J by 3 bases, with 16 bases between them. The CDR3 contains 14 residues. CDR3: CSVKKGTGHTEAFF. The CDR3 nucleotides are TGCAGCGTTAAAAAGGGAACAGGGCACACTGAAGCTTTCTTT.

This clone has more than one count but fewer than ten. CDR3: CASSPLGVLAGGEQYF. CDR3 in DNA: TGTGCCAGCTCACCTCTCGGGGTTCTAGCGGGAGGGGAGCAGTACTTC. The chain has TRBV18 and TRBJ2-7; TRBD2 matches 12 bases. The V segment lost 3 bases and the J segment 7 bases; nucleotides outside the gene matches: 10. Germline V gene data show CDR1 as KGHSH and CDR2 as LQKENI. The CDR3 consists of 16 residues. Together with reference TRBV18 and TRBJ2-7, the CDR3 gives the full variable domain: NAGVMQNPRHLVRRRGQEARLRCSPMKGHSHVYWYRQLPEEGLKFMVYLQKENIIDESGMPKERFSAEFPKEGPSILRIQQVVRGDSAAYFCASSPLGVLAGGEQYFGPGTRLTVT.

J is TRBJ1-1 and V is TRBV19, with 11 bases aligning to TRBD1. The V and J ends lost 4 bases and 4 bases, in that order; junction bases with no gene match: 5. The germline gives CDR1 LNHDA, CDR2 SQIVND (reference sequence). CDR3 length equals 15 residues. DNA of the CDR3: TGTGCCAGTAGTACACGGGACAGGGGGTTCACTGAAGCTTTCTTT. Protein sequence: CASSTRDRGFTEAFF.

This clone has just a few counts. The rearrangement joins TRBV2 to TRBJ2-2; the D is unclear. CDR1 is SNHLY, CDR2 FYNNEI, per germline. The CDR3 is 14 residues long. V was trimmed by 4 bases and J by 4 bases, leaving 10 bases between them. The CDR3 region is CASSVVSSTGELFF. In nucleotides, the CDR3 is TGTGCCAGCAGTGTCGTGTCGAGCACCGGGGAGCTGTTTTTT.

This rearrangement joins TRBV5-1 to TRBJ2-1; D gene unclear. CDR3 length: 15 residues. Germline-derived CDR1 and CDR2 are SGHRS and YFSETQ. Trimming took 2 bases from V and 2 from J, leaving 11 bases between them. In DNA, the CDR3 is TGCGCCAGCAGCTTTACCCTTAGCACCTACAATGAGCAGTTCTTC. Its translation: CASSFTLSTYNEQFF.

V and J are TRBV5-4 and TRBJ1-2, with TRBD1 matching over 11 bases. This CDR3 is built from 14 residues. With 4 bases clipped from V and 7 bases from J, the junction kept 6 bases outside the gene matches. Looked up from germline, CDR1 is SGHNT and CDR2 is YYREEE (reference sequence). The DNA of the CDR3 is TGTGCCAGCAGCCCGGGACAGGGGGTTTCTGGCTACACCTTC. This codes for CASSPGQGVSGYTF. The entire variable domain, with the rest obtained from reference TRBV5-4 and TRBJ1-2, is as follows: ETGVTQSPTHLIKTRGQQVTLRCSSQSGHNTVSWYQQALGQGPQFIFQYYREEENGRGNFPPRFSGLQFPNYSSELNVNALELDDSALYLCASSPGQGVSGYTFGSGTRLTVV.

For the CDR3, the DNA is TGTGCCAGCAGCTTCATGGAGGGGATCTTCTACAATGAGCAGTTCTTC. It yields the protein CASSFMEGIFYNEQFF. The J gene is TRBJ2-1, the V gene TRBV11-2, with D possibly TRBD2 on 6 matching bases. V was pared by 3 bases and J by 3 bases, with 15 bases between. CDR1 and CDR2 from the germline V gene are SGHAT and FQNNGV. The CDR3 is 16 amino acids. Full variable domain (missing parts from reference TRBV11-2 and TRBJ2-1): EAGVAQSPRYKIIEKRQSVAFWCNPISGHATLYWYQQILGQGPKLLIQFQNNGVVDDSQLPKDRFSAERLKGVDSTLKIQPAKLEDSAVYLCASSFMEGIFYNEQFFGPGTRLTVL.

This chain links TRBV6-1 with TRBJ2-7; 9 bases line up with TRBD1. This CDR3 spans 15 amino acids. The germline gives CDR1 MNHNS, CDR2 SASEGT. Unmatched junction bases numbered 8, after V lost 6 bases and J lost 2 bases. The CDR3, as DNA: TGTGCCAGCAGGAGCGGACAGGGGCCCACCTACGAGCAGTACTTC. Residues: CASRSGQGPTYEQYF.

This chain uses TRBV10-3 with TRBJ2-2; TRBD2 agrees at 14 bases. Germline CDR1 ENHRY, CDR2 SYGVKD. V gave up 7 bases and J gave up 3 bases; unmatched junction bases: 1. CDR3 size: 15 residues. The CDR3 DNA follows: TGTGCCATCAAGGGACTAGCGGGAGACACCGGGGAGCTGTTTTTT. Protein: CAIKGLAGDTGELFF.

The CDR3 DNA follows: TGCGCCAGCAGCTTGGCCACGAGCTCCTACAATGAGCAGTTCTTC. Amino acids: CASSLATSSYNEQFF. The chain combines TRBV5-1 with TRBJ2-1; D is undetermined. Germline loops: CDR1 SGHRS, CDR2 YFSETQ. The length of the CDR3 is 15 residues. V lost 0 bases and J lost 0, with 7 bases in between. The complete variable domain, with remaining parts taken from reference TRBV5-1 and TRBJ2-1, reads KAGVTQTPRYLIKTRGQQVTLSCSPISGHRSVSWYQQTPGQGLQFLFEYFSETQRNKGNFPGRFSGRQFSNSRSEMNVSTLELGDSALYLCASSLATSSYNEQFFGPGTRLTVL.

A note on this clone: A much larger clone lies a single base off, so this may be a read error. The CDR3 reads CASSRSTDTQYF. The CDR3 DNA is TGTGCCAGCAGCCGAAGCACAGATACGCAGTATTTT. This chain connects TRBV11-3 to TRBJ2-3; D gene uncertain. V was cut by 5 bases and J by 0 bases, with 3 bases left in between. From germline, CDR1 is SGHNT and CDR2 YENEEA. The CDR3 runs to 12 residues.

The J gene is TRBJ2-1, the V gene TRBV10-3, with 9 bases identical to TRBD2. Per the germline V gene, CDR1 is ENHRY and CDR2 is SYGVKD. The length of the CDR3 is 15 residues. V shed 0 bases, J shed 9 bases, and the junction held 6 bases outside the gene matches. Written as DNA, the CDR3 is TGTGCCATCAGTGAGTCCGTGGCTAGCGGGGCTGAGCAGTTCTTC. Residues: CAISESVASGAEQFF.

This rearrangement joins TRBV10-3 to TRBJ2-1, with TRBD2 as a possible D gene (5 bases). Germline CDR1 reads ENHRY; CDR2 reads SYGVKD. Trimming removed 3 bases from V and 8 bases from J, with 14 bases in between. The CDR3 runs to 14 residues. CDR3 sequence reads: CAISDGLAYDEQFF. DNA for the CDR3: TGTGCCATCAGTGATGGGTTAGCGTATGATGAGCAGTTCTTC.

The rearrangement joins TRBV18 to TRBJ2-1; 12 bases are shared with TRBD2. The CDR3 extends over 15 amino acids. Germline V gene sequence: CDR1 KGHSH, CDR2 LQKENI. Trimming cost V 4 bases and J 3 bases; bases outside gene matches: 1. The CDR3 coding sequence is TGTGCCAGCTCACTGACTAGCGGGGGCTACAATGAGCAGTTCTTC. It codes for CASSLTSGGYNEQFF.

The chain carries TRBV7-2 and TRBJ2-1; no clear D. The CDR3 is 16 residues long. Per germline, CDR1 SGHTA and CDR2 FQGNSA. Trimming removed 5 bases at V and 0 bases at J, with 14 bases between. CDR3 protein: CASSVASSSSYNEQFF. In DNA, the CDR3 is TGTGCCAGCAGCGTTGCGAGCTCCAGCTCCTACAATGAGCAGTTCTTC.

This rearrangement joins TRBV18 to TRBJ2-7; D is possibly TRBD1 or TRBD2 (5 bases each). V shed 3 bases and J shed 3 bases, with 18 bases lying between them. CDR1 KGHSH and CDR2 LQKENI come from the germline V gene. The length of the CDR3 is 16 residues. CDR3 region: CASSPTEGTDHYEQYF. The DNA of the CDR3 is TGTGCCAGCTCACCTACTGAGGGGACGGACCACTACGAGCAGTACTTC.

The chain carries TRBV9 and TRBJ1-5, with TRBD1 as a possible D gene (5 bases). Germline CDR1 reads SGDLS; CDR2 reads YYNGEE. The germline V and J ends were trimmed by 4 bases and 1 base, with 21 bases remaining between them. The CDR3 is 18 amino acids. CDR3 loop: CASSHPGGVRLSNQPQHF. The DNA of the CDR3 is TGTGCCAGCAGCCATCCCGGGGGTGTGCGCTTAAGCAATCAGCCCCAGCATTTT.